These T cell receptor beta chains were read from a single sample in a study of CD8+ T cells in alopecia areata. Assay used: immunoSEQ multiplex PCR; TCRdb lists only in-frame clones, some missing. The table records about 220,000 clones, around three fifths of them present only once. This material consisted of CD4+ T cells sorted from blood, taken at week 4, from a patient treated with tofacitinib. The receptor set was obtained from a human donor with alopecia areata. Each CDR3 is given with its conserved first and last residue. D genes are given only for firm matches. Rows give clone size only sometimes, using once, few, many, or a class for an expanded clone.

j_call v_call d_call clone_size cdr3_aa cdr3_nt
TRBJ2-1 TRBV30 . . CAWTPQHRYNEQFF TGTGCCTGGACCCCCCAGCACAGGTACAATGAGCAGTTCTTC
TRBJ1-3 TRBV7-8 . few CASSSQASSGNTIYF TGTGCCAGCAGCTCACAGGCCTCCTCTGGAAACACCATATATTTT
TRBJ2-3 TRBV15 . . CATSRDPTDTQYF TGTGCCACCAGCAGAGATCCGACAGATACGCAGTATTTT
TRBJ2-3 TRBV30 TRBD2 few CAWSVGLAGSTDTQYF TGTGCCTGGAGTGTTGGGCTAGCGGGAAGCACAGATACGCAGTATTTT
TRBJ1-2 TRBV19 . few CARSEQGIVGPVYGYTF TGTGCCAGGAGCGAACAGGGTATCGTTGGACCAGTCTATGGCTACACCTTC
TRBJ1-1 TRBV29-1 . . CSVHPGTGLGTEAFF TGCAGCGTCCACCCGGGGACCGGTTTAGGCACTGAAGCTTTCTTT
TRBJ2-2 TRBV15 . . CATSRPYTGELFF TGTGCCACCAGCAGGCCGTACACCGGGGAGCTGTTTTTT
TRBJ1-1 TRBV30 TRBD1 . CAWSVPPGTGNTEAFF TGTGCCTGGAGTGTTCCCCCCGGGACAGGCAACACTGAAGCTTTCTTT
TRBJ2-5 TRBV4-3 . . CASSFTGQETQYF TGCGCCAGCAGCTTTACAGGGCAAGAGACCCAGTACTTC
TRBJ1-5 TRBV6-6 TRBD1 once CASSPDGQGYNQPQHF TGTGCCAGCAGTCCAGACGGACAGGGATACAATCAGCCCCAGCATTTT
TRBJ2-3 TRBV30 TRBD2 . CAWSREGPTDTQYF TGTGCCTGGAGTAGGGAGGGTCCCACAGATACGCAGTATTTT
TRBJ2-7 TRBV29-1 . . CSVIRGWEQYF TGCAGCGTTATCAGGGGCTGGGAGCAGTACTTC
TRBJ2-1 TRBV20-1 . . CSANSYNEQFF TGCAGTGCAAACAGCTACAATGAGCAGTTCTTC
TRBJ1-2 TRBV30 . few CAWETTDNYGYTF TGTGCCTGGGAAACAACTGATAACTATGGCTACACCTTC
TRBJ1-5 TRBV28 TRBD1 few CASRTPTGGNQPQHF TGTGCCAGCCGCACTCCTACAGGGGGCAATCAGCCCCAGCATTTT
TRBJ1-5 TRBV27 . . CASSSGQQTHQPQHF TGTGCCAGCAGTTCCGGACAGCAAACTCATCAGCCCCAGCATTTT
TRBJ2-2 TRBV5-1 TRBD1 . CASSRGGFGELFF TGCGCCAGCAGCCGAGGGGGCTTCGGGGAGCTGTTTTTT
TRBJ1-1 TRBV10-3 TRBD1 few CAIRVDRYTEAFF TGTGCCATCAGGGTGGACAGGTACACTGAAGCTTTCTTT
TRBJ2-5 TRBV7-9 . few CASSLALARQETQYF TGTGCCAGCAGCTTAGCGCTAGCCCGGCAAGAGACCCAGTACTTC
TRBJ1-1 TRBV28 . . CASSFNSQTEAFF TGTGCCAGCAGTTTCAATTCCCAGACTGAAGCTTTCTTT
TRBJ2-7 TRBV18 . . CASSKTRVDEQYF TGTGCCAGCTCAAAGACTAGGGTCGACGAGCAGTACTTC
TRBJ2-1 TRBV29-1 . . CSVDKVGNSEQFF TGCAGCGTTGATAAGGTCGGGAATTCTGAGCAGTTCTTC
TRBJ1-2 TRBV30 TRBD1 . CAWRGQGNYGYTF TGTGCCTGGAGGGGACAGGGGAACTATGGCTACACCTTC
TRBJ2-5 TRBV9 TRBD2 . CASSPRGAGVETQYF TGTGCCAGCAGCCCCAGAGGGGCGGGGGTAGAGACCCAGTACTTC
TRBJ1-5 TRBV7-2 . . CASSFGIDQPQHF TGTGCCAGCAGCTTTGGAATTGATCAGCCCCAGCATTTT
TRBJ1-2 TRBV27 . . CASRQGNYGYTF TGTGCCAGCAGGCAGGGTAACTATGGCTACACCTTC
TRBJ2-7 TRBV7-2 TRBD1 . CASSLGAGGGYEQYF TGTGCCAGCAGCTTAGGAGCAGGGGGCGGGTACGAGCAGTACTTC
TRBJ2-2 TRBV7-2 TRBD1 . CASSSGTVNTGELFF TGTGCCAGCAGCTCAGGGACAGTGAACACCGGGGAGCTGTTTTTT
TRBJ2-1 TRBV29-1 TRBD1 few CSGRDRLNEQFF TGCAGCGGCAGGGACAGGCTGAATGAGCAGTTCTTC
TRBJ2-4 TRBV5-1 . . CASSWGSEAKNIQYF TGCGCCAGCAGTTGGGGTTCAGAAGCCAAAAACATTCAGTACTTC
TRBJ1-5 TRBV10-3 TRBD1 . CASTDRALNSNQPQHF TGTGCCAGTACGGACAGGGCCCTGAATAGCAATCAGCCCCAGCATTTT
TRBJ2-2 TRBV7-2 . . CASSLRTTGGELFF TGTGCCAGCAGCTTAAGGACCACTGGCGGGGAGCTGTTTTTT
TRBJ1-1 TRBV5-6 . . CASSLGPVNTEAFF TGTGCCAGCAGCTTGGGTCCAGTTAACACTGAAGCTTTCTTT
TRBJ2-1 TRBV29-1 . . CSATGSRSYNEQLF TGCAGCGCTACAGGGTCTCGCTCCTACAATGAGCAGCTCTTC
TRBJ1-1 TRBV30 . once CAWSSNWRGRGTEAFF TGTGCCTGGAGCTCCAACTGGAGAGGGCGCGGCACTGAAGCTTTCTTT
TRBJ1-1 TRBV29-1 . few CSVAPFGGNTEAFF TGCAGCGTTGCCCCCTTTGGGGGGAACACTGAAGCTTTCTTT
TRBJ1-1 TRBV5-1 TRBD1 . CASSLGTGGSEAFF TGCGCCAGCAGCCTCGGGACAGGGGGATCTGAAGCTTTCTTT